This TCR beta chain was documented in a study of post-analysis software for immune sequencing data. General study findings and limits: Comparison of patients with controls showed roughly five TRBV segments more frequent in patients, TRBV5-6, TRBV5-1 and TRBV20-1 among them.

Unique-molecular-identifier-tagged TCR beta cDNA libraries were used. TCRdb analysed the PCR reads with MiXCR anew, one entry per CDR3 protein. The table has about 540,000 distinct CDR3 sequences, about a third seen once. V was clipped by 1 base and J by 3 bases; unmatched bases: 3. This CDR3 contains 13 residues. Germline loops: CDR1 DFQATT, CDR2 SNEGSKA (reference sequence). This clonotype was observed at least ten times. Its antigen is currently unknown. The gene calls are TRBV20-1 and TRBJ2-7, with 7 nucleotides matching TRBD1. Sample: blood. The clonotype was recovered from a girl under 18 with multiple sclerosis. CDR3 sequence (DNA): TGCAGTGCTAGAGCCTGGACAGGCTACGAGCAGTACTTC. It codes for CSARAWTGYEQYF.